This T cell receptor (beta chain) was observed in a study of blood T cell repertoires in COVID-19. The wider study: COVID-19 samples from acute and convalescent phases originated in the United States, Italy and Spain. The analysed material was cDNA or gDNA that came from T cells, B-cell-depleted T cells, or PBMCs.

Only in-frame clones appear in the TCRdb table, and some are missing; sequencing was by immunoSEQ multiplex PCR. The sample includes 300,000 to 400,000 clones, 75% to 90% of them seen just once. Participants spanned ages about 18 to 95 years and resided in roughly 26 US areas. Donors in Cohort 3 counted as recovered after two negative PCRs, clearance, or symptom resolution. Trimming took 1 base from V and 0 from J, leaving 10 bases between them. In germline, CDR1 is SEHNR, CDR2 FQNEAQ (reference sequence). The CDR3 extends over 15 amino acids. The sample consisted of PBMCs or T cells enriched from blood (not recorded which). This receptor was obtained from a man younger than 30 who had recovered from COVID-19. The chain joins TRBV7-9 to TRBJ2-7, with D perhaps matching TRBD1 (5 bases). CDR3 sequence: CASSLGQLISYEQYF. For the CDR3, the DNA is TGTGCCAGCAGCTTAGGACAGCTAATCTCCTACGAGCAGTACTTC.